Following are 15 T cell receptor beta chains from one sample sequenced in a study of cytomegalovirus exposure and HLA in healthy donors. The study ran its PCR with 60 Vbeta and 13 Jbeta primers. Clones were sequenced by immunoSEQ multiplex PCR, and TCRdb holds only the in-frame ones, with some missing. The table lists 200,000 to 250,000 clones, about four fifths of them singletons. Material: PBMCs. These receptor sequences come from a woman between 45 and 65 years old in good health and CMV-seropositive.

The chain employs TRBV21-1 and TRBJ1-5. TRBV21-1 is noted as a pseudogene. The CDR3 is 16 residues long. CDR3 residues: CASSKDGENSNQPQHF. In DNA, the CDR3 is TGTGCCAGCAGCAAAGATGGAGAAAATAGCAATCAGCCCCAGCATTTT.

About this clone itself: The junction differs from germline at one of its ends, possibly a read error. The V and J genes are TRBV7-9 and TRBJ2-7, with 9 positions matching TRBD2. Germline lookup yields CDR1 SEHNR and CDR2 FQNEAQ (reference sequence). This CDR3 is built from 12 residues. Here the CDR3 DNA reads TGTTCCAGCAGCGGGGGGTACTACGAGCAGTACTTC. Translating it yields CSSSGGYYEQYF.

The chain recombines TRBV30 with TRBJ2-5; 8 bases align to TRBD1. Germline V gene lookup returns CDR1 GTSNPN and CDR2 SVGIG (reference sequence). This CDR3 has 13 residues. V dropped 5 bases and J dropped 2; count of bases not matched to a gene: 4. The CDR3 sequence: CAWGRQGQETQYF. The CDR3 DNA follows: TGTGCCTGGGGGAGACAGGGGCAAGAGACCCAGTACTTC.

This chain uses TRBV5-1 with TRBJ2-2; D may be TRBD1 (7 bases). Germline V CDR1 and CDR2: SGHRS, YFSETQ. V lost 2 bases and J lost 3, with 11 bases in between. The length of the CDR3 is 15 residues. CDR3 sequence reads: CASSFQGGDTGELFF. Here the CDR3 DNA reads TGCGCCAGCAGCTTTCAGGGGGGTGACACCGGGGAGCTGTTTTTT.

The J gene is TRBJ1-5, the V gene TRBV19, with 7 bases lining up with TRBD1. V trimming: 5 bases; J trimming: 4 bases; junction bases outside the gene matches: 2. This CDR3 has 13 amino acids. CDR1 is LNHDA and CDR2 is SQIVND in the germline V gene (reference sequence). The CDR3 sequence: CASSPGQNQPQHF. The CDR3 DNA is TGTGCCAGTAGTCCGGGACAGAATCAGCCCCAGCATTTT.

The chain couples TRBV15 to TRBJ2-3; 8 nucleotides agree with TRBD2. The CDR3 covers 15 residues. Looked up from germline, CDR1 is LNHNV and CDR2 is YYDKDF (reference sequence). The J segment lost 0 bases and the V segment lost 5 bases, leaving 4 bases of the junction unmatched. CDR3 nucleotides: TGTGCCACCAGCGCTCGGGGGGGAAGCACAGATACGCAGTATTTT. This sequence encodes CATSARGGSTDTQYF.

The chain uses TRBV4-1 and TRBJ1-2; D gene ambiguous. Looked up from germline, CDR1 is MGHRA and CDR2 is YSYEKL. The CDR3 totals 17 residues. Trimming removed 0 bases from V and 1 base from J, with 15 bases in between. The CDR3 DNA reads TGCGCCAGCAGCCAAGATCACGGTACCGCGCTTAACTATGGCTACACCTTC. This encodes CASSQDHGTALNYGYTF.

This chain links TRBV9 with TRBJ2-5; D is unclear. Near its end, the DNA agrees better with TRBJ2-7, so the J call may be wrong. Germline V gene sequence: CDR1 SGDLS, CDR2 YYNGEE. The CDR3 totals 13 residues. The chain's CDR3 is CASSVDLSYEQYF. The CDR3 bases are TGTGCCAGCAGCGTAGACCTATCCTACGAGCAGTACTTC.

CDR3 region: CSAGTIGEQFF. CDR3 sequence (DNA): TGCAGCGCCGGGACTATAGGTGAGCAGTTCTTC. The rearrangement joins TRBV29-1 to TRBJ2-1; 7 bases are a match to TRBD2. The length of the CDR3 is 11 residues. Germline CDR1 is SQVTM and CDR2 is ANQGSEA. Germline trimming cut 7 bases from V and 9 bases from J; bases unmatched to any gene: 6.

This clone turned up a few times. This sequence joins TRBV7-9 and TRBJ2-2; D is undetermined. The CDR3 has 12 residues. Trimming stripped 8 bases from V and 6 bases from J, with 10 bases between. Germline V gene lookup returns CDR1 SEHNR and CDR2 FQNEAQ (reference sequence). The CDR3 loop reads CASLPPSGELFF. In DNA form, the CDR3 reads TGTGCCAGCCTTCCTCCCTCCGGGGAGCTGTTTTTT.

The DNA of the CDR3 is TGTGCCAGCAGCTTGCAGGACAGCCTTAACTATGGCTACACCTTC. Translating it yields CASSLQDSLNYGYTF. This rearrangement joins TRBV7-9 to TRBJ1-2; perhaps TRBD1 as D (6 bases). Germline V CDR1 and CDR2: SEHNR, FQNEAQ (reference sequence). The CDR3 totals 15 residues. With 3 bases removed from V and 1 base from J, the gap between germline ends came to 12 bases.

The chain uses TRBV19 and TRBJ1-2, with D perhaps matching TRBD1 (6 bases). The V end lost 2 bases, the J end lost 6 bases, and 16 bases lay between the germline ends. Germline V gives CDR1 LNHDA, CDR2 SQIVND (reference sequence). The CDR3 is made up of 15 amino acids. The CDR3 reads CASSISGGRVDGYTF. For the CDR3, the DNA is TGTGCCAGTAGTATATCGGGGGGGCGCGTCGATGGCTACACCTTC. Full variable domain (rest looked up from reference TRBV19 and TRBJ1-2): DGGITQSPKYLFRKEGQNVTLSCEQNLNHDAMYWYRQDPGQGLRLIYYSQIVNDFQKGDIAEGYSVSREKKESFPLTVTSAQKNPTAFYLCASSISGGRVDGYTFGSGTRLTVV.

The chain links TRBV2 to TRBJ1-2; 7 bases align to TRBD1. Germline CDR1 is SNHLY and CDR2 is FYNNEI. V was pared by 6 bases and J by 2 bases, with 3 bases of the junction left unmatched. The CDR3 runs 13 residues. The CDR3 loop reads CASSLQGNYGYTF. CDR3 bases: TGTGCCAGCAGCCTACAGGGGAACTATGGCTACACCTTC.

The chain uses TRBV7-2 and TRBJ2-3, with D perhaps matching TRBD1 (6 bases). CDR1 and CDR2 (germline): SGHTA, FQGNSA. CDR3 length equals 12 residues. Trimming pared 7 bases from V and 7 bases from J, leaving 12 bases between. Written as DNA, the CDR3 is TGTGCCAGCACATCGGACAGATATACGCAGTATTTT. Its protein product is CASTSDRYTQYF.

The chain employs TRBV7-6 and TRBJ1-2; D is possibly TRBD1 (5 bases). V was trimmed by 5 bases and J by 4 bases, leaving 14 bases between them. There are 14 residues in the CDR3. CDR1 SGHVS and CDR2 FNYEAQ come from the germline V gene. CDR3 nucleotides: TGTGCCAGCAGCGAAGAATCCGGGGGCTATGGCTACACCTTC. This sequence encodes CASSEESGGYGYTF. Complete variable domain (other parts from reference TRBV7-6 and TRBJ1-2): GAGVSQSPRYKVTKRGQDVALRCDPISGHVSLYWYRQALGQGPEFLTYFNYEAQQDKSGLPNDRFSAERPEGSISTLTIQRTEQRDSAMYRCASSEESGGYGYTFGSGTRLTVV.